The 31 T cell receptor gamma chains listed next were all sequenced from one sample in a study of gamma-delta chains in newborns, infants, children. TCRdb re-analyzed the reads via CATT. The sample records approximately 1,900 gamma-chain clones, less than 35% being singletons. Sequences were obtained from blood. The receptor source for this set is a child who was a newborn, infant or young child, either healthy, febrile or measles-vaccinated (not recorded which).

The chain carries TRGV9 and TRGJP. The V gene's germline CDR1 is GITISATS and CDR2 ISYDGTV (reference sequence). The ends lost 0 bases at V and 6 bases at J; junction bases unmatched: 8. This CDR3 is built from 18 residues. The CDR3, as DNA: TGTGCCTTGTGGGAGGTGCGCCTAAGAGAGTTGGGCAAAAAAATCAAGGTATTT. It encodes CALWEVRLRELGKKIKVF.

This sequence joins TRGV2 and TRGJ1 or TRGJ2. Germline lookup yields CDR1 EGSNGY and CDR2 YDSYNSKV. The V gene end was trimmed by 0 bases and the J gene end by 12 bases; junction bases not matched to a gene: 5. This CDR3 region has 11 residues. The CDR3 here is CATWDGRMKLF. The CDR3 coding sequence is TGTGCCACCTGGGACGGGCGTATGAAACTCTTT.

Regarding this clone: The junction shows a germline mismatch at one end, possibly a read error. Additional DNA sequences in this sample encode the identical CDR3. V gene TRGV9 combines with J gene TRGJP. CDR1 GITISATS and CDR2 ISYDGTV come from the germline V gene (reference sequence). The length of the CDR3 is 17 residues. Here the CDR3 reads CALWELGLELGKKIKVF. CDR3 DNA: TGTGCCTTGTGGGAGCTAGGACTTGAGTTGGGTAAAAAAATCAAGGTATTT.

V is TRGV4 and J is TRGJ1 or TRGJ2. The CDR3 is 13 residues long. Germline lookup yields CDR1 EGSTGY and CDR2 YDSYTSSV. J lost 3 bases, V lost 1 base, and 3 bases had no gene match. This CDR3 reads CATWDGLYYKKLF. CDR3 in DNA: TGTGCCACCTGGGATGGTCTTTATTATAAGAAACTCTTT.

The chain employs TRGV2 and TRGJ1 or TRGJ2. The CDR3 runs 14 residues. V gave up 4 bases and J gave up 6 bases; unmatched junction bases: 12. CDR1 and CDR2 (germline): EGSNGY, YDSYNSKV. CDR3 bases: TGTGCCACCTGGGATGTGTCCTTTATTTATAAGAAACTCTTT. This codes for CATWDVSFIYKKLF.

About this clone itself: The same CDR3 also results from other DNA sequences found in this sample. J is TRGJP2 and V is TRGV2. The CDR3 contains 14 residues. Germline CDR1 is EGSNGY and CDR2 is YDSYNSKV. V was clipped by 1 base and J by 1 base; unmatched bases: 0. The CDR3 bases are TGTGCCACCTGGGACGGTAGTAGTGATTGGATCAAGACGTTT. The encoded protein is CATWDGSSDWIKTF.

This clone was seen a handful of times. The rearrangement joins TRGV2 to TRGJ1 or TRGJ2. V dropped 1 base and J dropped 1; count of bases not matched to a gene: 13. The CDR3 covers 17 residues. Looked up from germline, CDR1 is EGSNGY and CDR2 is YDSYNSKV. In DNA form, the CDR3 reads TGTGCCACCTGGGACGGTCCCAAGTCAAAAAATTATTATAAGAAACTCTTT. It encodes CATWDGPKSKNYYKKLF.

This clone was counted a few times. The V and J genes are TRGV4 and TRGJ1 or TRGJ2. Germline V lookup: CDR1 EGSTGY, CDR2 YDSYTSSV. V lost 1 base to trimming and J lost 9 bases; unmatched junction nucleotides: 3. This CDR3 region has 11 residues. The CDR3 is CATWDGTKKLF. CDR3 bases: TGTGCCACCTGGGATGGTACTAAGAAACTCTTT.

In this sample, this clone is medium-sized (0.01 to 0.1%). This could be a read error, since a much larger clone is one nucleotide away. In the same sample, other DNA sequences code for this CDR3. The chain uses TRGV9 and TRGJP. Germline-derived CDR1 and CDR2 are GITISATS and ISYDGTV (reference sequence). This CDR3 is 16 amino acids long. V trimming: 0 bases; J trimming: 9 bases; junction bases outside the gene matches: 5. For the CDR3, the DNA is TGTGCCTTGTGGGAGGTGCAGGGGTTGGGCAAAAAAATCAAGGTATTT. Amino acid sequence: CALWEVQGLGKKIKVF.

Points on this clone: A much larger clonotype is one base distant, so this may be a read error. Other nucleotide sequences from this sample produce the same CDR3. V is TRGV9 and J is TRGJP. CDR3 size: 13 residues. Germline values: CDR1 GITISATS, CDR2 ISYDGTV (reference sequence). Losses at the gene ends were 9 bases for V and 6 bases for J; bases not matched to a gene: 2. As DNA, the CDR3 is TGTGCCTTGCGAGAGTTGGGCAAAAAAATCAAGGTATTT. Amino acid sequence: CALRELGKKIKVF.

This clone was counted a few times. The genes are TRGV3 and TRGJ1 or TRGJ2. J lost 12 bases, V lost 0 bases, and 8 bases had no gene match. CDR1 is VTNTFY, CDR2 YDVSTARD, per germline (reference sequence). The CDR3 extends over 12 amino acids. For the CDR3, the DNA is TGTGCCACCTGGGACAGGCCAGGGCGGAAACTCTTT. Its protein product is CATWDRPGRKLF.

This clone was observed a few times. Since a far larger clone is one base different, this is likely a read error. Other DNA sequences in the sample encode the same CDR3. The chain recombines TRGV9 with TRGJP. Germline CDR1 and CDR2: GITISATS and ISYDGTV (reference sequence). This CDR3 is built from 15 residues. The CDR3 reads CALWEQELGKKIKVF. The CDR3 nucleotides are TGTGCCTTATGGGAGCAAGAGTTGGGCAAAAAAATCAAGGTATTT.

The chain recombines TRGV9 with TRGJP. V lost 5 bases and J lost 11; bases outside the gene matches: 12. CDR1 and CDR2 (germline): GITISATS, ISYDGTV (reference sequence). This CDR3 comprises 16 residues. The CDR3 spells CALWVSKDLGKKIKVF. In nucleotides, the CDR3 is TGTGCCTTGTGGGTCTCCAAGGACCTGGGCAAAAAAATCAAGGTATTT.

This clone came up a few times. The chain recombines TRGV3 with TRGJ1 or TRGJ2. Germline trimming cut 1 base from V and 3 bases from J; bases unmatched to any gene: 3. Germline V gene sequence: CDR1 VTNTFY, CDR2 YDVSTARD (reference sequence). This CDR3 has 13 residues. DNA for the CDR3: TGTGCCACCTGGGACAGTTCTTATTATAAGAAACTCTTT. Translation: CATWDSSYYKKLF.

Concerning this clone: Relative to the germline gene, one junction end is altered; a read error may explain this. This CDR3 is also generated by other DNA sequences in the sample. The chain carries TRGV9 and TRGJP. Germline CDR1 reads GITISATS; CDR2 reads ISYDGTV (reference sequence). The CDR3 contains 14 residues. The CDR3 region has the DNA TGTGCCCTGTGGGAGGCCAGTGGCAAAAAAATCAAGGTATTT. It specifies CALWEASGKKIKVF.

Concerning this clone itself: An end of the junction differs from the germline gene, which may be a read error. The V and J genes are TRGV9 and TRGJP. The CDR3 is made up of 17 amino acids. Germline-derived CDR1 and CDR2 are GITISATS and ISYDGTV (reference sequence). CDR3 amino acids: CALWEAREELGKKIKVF. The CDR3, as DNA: TGTGCCCTGTGGGAGGCGCGGGAAGAGTTGGGCAAAAAAATCAAGGTATTT.

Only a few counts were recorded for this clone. The CDR3, as DNA: TGTGCCACCTGGGATTATAAGAAACTCTTT. Translated: CATWDYKKLF. The V and J genes are TRGV4 and TRGJ1 or TRGJ2. The CDR3 length is 10 residues. V lost 3 bases to trimming and J lost 7 bases; unmatched junction nucleotides: 0. Germline CDR1 EGSTGY, CDR2 YDSYTSSV.

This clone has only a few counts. The CDR3 DNA is TGTGCCACCTGGGACCCGACCTTTTATTATAAGAAACTCTTT. It encodes CATWDPTFYYKKLF. This chain links TRGV4 with TRGJ1 or TRGJ2. With 4 bases clipped from V and 3 bases from J, the junction kept 9 bases outside the gene matches. CDR3 size: 14 residues. CDR1 is EGSTGY and CDR2 is YDSYTSSV in the germline V gene.

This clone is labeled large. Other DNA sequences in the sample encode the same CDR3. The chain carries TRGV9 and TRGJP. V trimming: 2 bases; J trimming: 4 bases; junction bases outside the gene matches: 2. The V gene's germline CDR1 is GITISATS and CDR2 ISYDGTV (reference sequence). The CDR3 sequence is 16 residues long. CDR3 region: CALWEGQELGKKIKVF. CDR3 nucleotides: TGTGCCTTGTGGGAGGGCCAAGAGTTGGGCAAAAAAATCAAGGTATTT.

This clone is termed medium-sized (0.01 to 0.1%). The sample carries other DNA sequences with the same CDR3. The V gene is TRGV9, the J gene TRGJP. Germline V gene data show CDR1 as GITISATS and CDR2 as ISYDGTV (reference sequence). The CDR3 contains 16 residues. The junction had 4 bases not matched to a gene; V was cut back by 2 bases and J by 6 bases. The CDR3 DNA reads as TGTGCCTTGTGGGAGGCTCGAGAGTTGGGCAAAAAAATCAAGGTATTT. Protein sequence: CALWEARELGKKIKVF.

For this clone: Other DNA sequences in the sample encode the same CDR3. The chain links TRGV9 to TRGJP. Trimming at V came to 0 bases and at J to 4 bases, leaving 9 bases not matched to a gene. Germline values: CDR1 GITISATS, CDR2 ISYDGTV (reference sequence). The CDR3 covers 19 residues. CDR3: CALWEVQNLQELGKKIKVF. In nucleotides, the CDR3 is TGTGCCTTGTGGGAGGTGCAAAATTTACAAGAGTTGGGCAAAAAAATCAAGGTATTT.

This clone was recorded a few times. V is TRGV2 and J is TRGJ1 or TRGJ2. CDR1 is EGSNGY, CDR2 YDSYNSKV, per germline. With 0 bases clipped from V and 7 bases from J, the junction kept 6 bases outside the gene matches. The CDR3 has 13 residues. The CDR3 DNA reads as TGTGCCACCTGGGACGGGCCTTCATATAAGAAACTCTTT. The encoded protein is CATWDGPSYKKLF.

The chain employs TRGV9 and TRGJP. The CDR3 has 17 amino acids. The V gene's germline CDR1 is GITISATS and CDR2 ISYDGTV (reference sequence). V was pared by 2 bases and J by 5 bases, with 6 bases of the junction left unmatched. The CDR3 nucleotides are TGTGCCTTGTGGGAGGACCAGGAAGAGTTGGGCAAAAAAATCAAGGTATTT. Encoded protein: CALWEDQEELGKKIKVF.

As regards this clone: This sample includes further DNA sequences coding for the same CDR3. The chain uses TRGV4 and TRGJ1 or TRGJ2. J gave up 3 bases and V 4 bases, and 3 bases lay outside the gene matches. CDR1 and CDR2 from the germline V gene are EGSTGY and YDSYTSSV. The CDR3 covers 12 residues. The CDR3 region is CATWEFYYKKLF. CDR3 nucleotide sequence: TGTGCCACCTGGGAATTTTATTATAAGAAACTCTTT.

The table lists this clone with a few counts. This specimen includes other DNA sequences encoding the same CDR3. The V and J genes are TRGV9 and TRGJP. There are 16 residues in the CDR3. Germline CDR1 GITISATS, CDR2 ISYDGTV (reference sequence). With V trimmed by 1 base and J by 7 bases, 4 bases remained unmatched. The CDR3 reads CALWEVPELGKKIKVF. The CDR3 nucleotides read TGTGCCTTGTGGGAGGTCCCTGAGTTGGGCAAAAAAATCAAGGTATTT.

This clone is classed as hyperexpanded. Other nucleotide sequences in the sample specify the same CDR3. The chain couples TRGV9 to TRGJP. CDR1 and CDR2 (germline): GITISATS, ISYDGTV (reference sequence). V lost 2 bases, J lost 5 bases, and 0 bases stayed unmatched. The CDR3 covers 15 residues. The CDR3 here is CALWEEELGKKIKVF. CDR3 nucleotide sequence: TGTGCCTTGTGGGAGGAAGAGTTGGGCAAAAAAATCAAGGTATTT.

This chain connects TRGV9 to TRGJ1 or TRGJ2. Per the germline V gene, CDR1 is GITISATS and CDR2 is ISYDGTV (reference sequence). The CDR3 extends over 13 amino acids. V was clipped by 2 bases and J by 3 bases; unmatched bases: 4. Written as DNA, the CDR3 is TGTGCCTTGTGGGAGGGACCTTATTATAAGAAACTCTTT. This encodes CALWEGPYYKKLF.

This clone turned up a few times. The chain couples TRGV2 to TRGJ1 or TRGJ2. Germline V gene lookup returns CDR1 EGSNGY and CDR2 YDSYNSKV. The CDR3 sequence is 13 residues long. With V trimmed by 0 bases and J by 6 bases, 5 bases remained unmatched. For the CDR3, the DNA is TGTGCCACCTGGGACGGGCGCTTTTATAAGAAACTCTTT. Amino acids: CATWDGRFYKKLF.

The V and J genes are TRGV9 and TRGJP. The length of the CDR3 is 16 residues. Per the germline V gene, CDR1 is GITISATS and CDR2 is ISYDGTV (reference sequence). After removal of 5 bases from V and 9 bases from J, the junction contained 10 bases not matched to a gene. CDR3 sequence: CALWGQQGLGKKIKVF. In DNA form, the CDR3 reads TGTGCCTTGTGGGGACAGCAGGGGTTGGGCAAAAAAATCAAGGTATTT.

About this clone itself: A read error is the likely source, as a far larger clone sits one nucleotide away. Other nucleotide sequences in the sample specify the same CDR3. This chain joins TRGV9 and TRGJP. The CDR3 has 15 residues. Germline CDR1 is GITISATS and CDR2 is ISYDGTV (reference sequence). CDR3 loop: CALWEVELGKKIKVF. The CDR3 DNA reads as TGTGCCTTGTGGGAGGTAGAGTTGGGCAAAAAAATCAAAGTATTT.

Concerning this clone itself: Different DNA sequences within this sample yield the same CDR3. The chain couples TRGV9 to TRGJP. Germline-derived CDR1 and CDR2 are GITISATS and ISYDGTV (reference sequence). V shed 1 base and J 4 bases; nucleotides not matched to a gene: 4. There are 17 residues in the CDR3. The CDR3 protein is CALWEVNQELGKKIKVF. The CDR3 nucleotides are TGTGCCTTGTGGGAGGTTAACCAAGAGTTGGGCAAAAAAATCAAGGTATTT.